This T cell receptor beta chain was sequenced during a study of neurological immune-mediated disorders. Whole-study findings and limits: Across subjects, expanded clones had no CDR3 amino acid sequences in common, pointing to private repertoires in all groups.

Germline V lookup: CDR1 SGHRS, CDR2 YFSETQ. The CDR3 totals 15 residues. Trimming pared 3 bases from V and 6 bases from J, leaving 19 bases between. TCRdb re-derived calls from the 5' RACE reads in MiXCR, one entry per CDR3 protein. The repertoire includes about 58,000 distinct CDR3 sequences, less than 4.5% of them detected once, and 1.5% to 2% sits in the top ten. This clonotype showed up many times. Its antigen is unidentified. This chain links TRBV5-1 with TRBJ2-7; a possible D gene is TRBD2 (6 bases). The sample was PBMCs. The source of this sequence is a man younger than 40 with multiple sclerosis. Here the CDR3 DNA reads TGCGCCAGCAGCTACAACCCCCGGGGTAGCGGCGAGCAGTACTTC. It yields the protein CASSYNPRGSGEQYF.